Shown below are 8 T cell receptor beta chains from a single sample sequenced in a study of blood T cell repertoires in COVID-19. The protocol was immunoSEQ multiplex PCR, while the TCRdb copy is restricted to in-frame clones and leaves out a portion. This table has 430,000 or so clones, 70% to 90% appearing once. The specimen sequenced was PBMCs or T cells enriched from blood (not recorded which). The receptors come from a woman between 18 and 30 years old who had been exposed to COVID-19.

V and J are TRBV10-2 and TRBJ2-5; weak D call: TRBD2 (6 bases). CDR3 length: 16 amino acids. Germline assignment: CDR1 WSHSY and CDR2 SAAADI. The V gene lost 3 bases and the J gene lost 3 bases, with 17 bases spanning the gap. CDR3 protein: CASSDPGLAKKETQYF. CDR3 nucleotide sequence: TGCGCCAGCAGTGATCCTGGGCTAGCGAAAAAAGAGACCCAGTACTTC.

This clone was observed a handful of times. The chain recombines TRBV7-8 with TRBJ2-4; D possibly corresponds to TRBD2 (5 bases). Trimming removed 5 bases at V and 9 bases at J, with 8 bases between. The CDR3 has 11 amino acids. Per germline, CDR1 SGHVS and CDR2 FQNEAQ. The CDR3 DNA follows: TGTGCCAGCAGCCTCCGGGGCATTCAGTACTTC. Its protein product is CASSLRGIQYF. The full variable domain, in which reference TRBV7-8 and TRBJ2-4 provide the parts outside the CDR3, is GAGVSQSPRYKVAKRGQDVALRCDPISGHVSLFWYQQALGQGPEFLTYFQNEAQLDKSGLPSDRFFAERPEGSVSTLKIQRTQQEDSAVYLCASSLRGIQYFGAGTRLSVL.

The chain combines TRBV28 with TRBJ1-2; D perhaps matches TRBD1 (6 bases). Per the germline V gene, CDR1 is MDHEN and CDR2 is SYDVKM. V lost 5 bases, J lost 13 bases, and 23 bases lay in between. The CDR3 length is 14 residues. CDR3 amino acids: CASSITGTLGATTF. The DNA of the CDR3 is TGTGCCAGCAGTATAACCGGGACACTGGGGGCTACCACCTTC.

V gene TRBV20-1 combines with J gene TRBJ1-2; 10 bases align to TRBD1. CDR1 and CDR2 (germline): DFQATT, SNEGSKA (reference sequence). Trimming cost V 6 bases and J 2 bases; bases outside gene matches: 6. This CDR3 has 14 residues. Here the CDR3 reads CSASGTGDNYGYTF. CDR3 bases: TGCAGTGCCAGTGGGACAGGGGACAACTATGGCTACACCTTC.

This clone was found once. The chain recombines TRBV10-3 with TRBJ2-7, with TRBD2 matching over 10 bases. V dropped 0 bases and J dropped 6; count of bases not matched to a gene: 5. The V gene's germline CDR1 is ENHRY and CDR2 SYGVKD. The CDR3 consists of 15 residues. The CDR3 nucleotides are TGTGCCATCAGTGAGTCCGGACTAGCGGTAAGCGAGCAGTACTTC. It is translated as CAISESGLAVSEQYF.

The chain couples TRBV5-1 to TRBJ2-3; 15 nucleotides align to TRBD2. From germline, CDR1 is SGHRS and CDR2 YFSETQ. V was clipped by 4 bases and J by 3 bases; unmatched bases: 3. The CDR3 totals 16 residues. As DNA, the CDR3 is TGCGCCAGCAGCCCGGGGACTAGCGGGAGGACAGATACGCAGTATTTT. This translates into CASSPGTSGRTDTQYF.

The chain uses TRBV7-9 and TRBJ2-3; 7 bases match TRBD2. There are 12 residues in the CDR3. CDR1 is SEHNR and CDR2 is FQNEAQ in the germline V gene (reference sequence). V was pared by 8 bases and J by 5 bases, with 4 bases of the junction left unmatched. The chain's CDR3 is CASGTSVDTQYF. The CDR3 bases are TGTGCCAGCGGAACTAGCGTAGATACGCAGTATTTT.

The chain uses TRBV9 and TRBJ2-7; 9 bases map to TRBD2. The CDR3 is made up of 16 amino acids. CDR1 and CDR2 from the germline V gene are SGDLS and YYNGEE. Trimming cost V 3 bases and J 5 bases; bases outside gene matches: 12. The CDR3 spells CASSADTLAGIDEQYF. The CDR3 coding sequence is TGTGCCAGCAGCGCCGATACCCTAGCGGGGATTGACGAGCAGTACTTC.